The entry below describes one TCR beta chain. This clonotype was seen only once. Its antigen target is currently unknown. Relative to the germline gene, one junction end is altered; a read error may explain this. This entry comes from a study of T cells in Graves' hyperthyroidism and ophthalmopathy (dated by TCRdb to about 2019). Background on the whole study: Peripheral blood samples were taken at the time of initial diagnosis, prior to any treatment. A discovery cohort of approximately 100 patients, 43 with Graves' ophthalmopathy and 55 to 60 with stable Graves' hyperthyroidism, was used to find distinguishing TCR V-J signatures. Prospective prediction of ophthalmopathy was tested in an independent validation cohort consisting of about 19 hyperthyroidism patients and 15 to 17 patients who later progressed to ophthalmopathy. For training and testing, the 100 or so patients in the discovery cohort were randomly divided in a 7:3 ratio. Thyroid tissue and blood T-cell repertoires from roughly six Graves' hyperthyroidism patients were also compared in the study. After sampling, hyperthyroidism patients received methimazole starting at 30 mg daily, and ophthalmopathy patients received high-dose intravenous methylprednisolone. TCR Vbeta CDR3 sequencing of fewer than 150 peripheral blood samples (about 45 ophthalmopathy, over 70 hyperthyroidism and approximately 17 progressor patients) is reported in the paper. General findings and caveats noted by the study authors: Ophthalmopathy was separated from stable hyperthyroidism by a 13 V-J signature model, with roughly 88% sensitivity and about 81% specificity obtained in cross-validation and 80%/75% obtained in testing. Sample size was not statistically predetermined, and blinding of investigators to group allocation was not performed. In validation, progression to ophthalmopathy was predicted by the model with more than 65% sensitivity and around 76% specificity, a median of 6.5 months before onset. Most expanded thyroid clonotypes (frequency above 0.001) were also detected in blood, suggesting blood repertoires may reflect thyroid immune responses.

CDR1 and CDR2, looked up from the germline V gene, are SGHRS and YFSETQ. The CDR3 runs 14 amino acids, cysteine and phenylalanine included. Only the CDR3 DNA stays, 42 bases, in frame from base 1. The TCR beta CDR3 regions were amplified from RNA transcripts. The TCR CDR3 was subjected to a first round of RT-PCR using the HTBI primer set and the Qiagen OneStep RT-PCR kit. Libraries were constructed in a second round of multiplex PCR, after which size selection and purification were carried out. Sequencing of the libraries was done on an Illumina HiSeq2000 using paired-end 100 bp reads. Turning to the authors' computational methods: SOAPnuke was used to process the raw data, with reads discarded if the reads contained adapters or uncalled bases, had a mean Phred below 15, or lacked an exact constant-primer or identifier match. COPE v1.2.5 was used to merge high-quality paired reads, and clonotypes were defined as unique nucleotide sequences. MiTCR v1.1 was used to align the clonotypes against IMGT TRBV, TRBD and TRBJ reference segments. Only V-J combinations with frequency above 0.0001, covering about 99% of repertoires, were analysed. A TCS score was defined as the ratio of F50 (clonal expansion) to E x V (chaos), with BLOSUM62-based TCRdist applied between CDR3 peptides within each V-J. Welch's t-statistics and random forest reduced just over 500 V-J features to 13, which were used in a naive Bayes classifier (R e1071). TCRdb reworked the public reads: Q25 trimming with fastp, MiXCR clone assembly, productive beta chains retained. Each CDR3 protein appears once, grouped with its most common genes and DNA. The V and J calls shown here were made by TCRdb, not taken from the authors' results. The sample table contains about 350,000 distinct CDR3 sequences; only one count was recorded for roughly 13% of them. The ten largest account for 20% to 25% of the sample.

Stable Graves' hyperthyroidism was defined as no progression to ophthalmopathy during 18 months of follow-up. The hyperthyroidism patients were between 18 and 65 years old and newly diagnosed, with a disease duration of less than 2 months. Exclusion was applied to patients with uncontrolled infections, other autoimmune diseases, pregnancy or lactation. Diagnoses relied on clinical symptoms, serum thyroxine and TRAb, thyroid ultrasound and orbital computed tomography. Ficoll-Paque density gradient centrifugation was used to isolate PBMCs from around 10 ml of fresh peripheral blood. Total RNA was extracted using Trizol reagent, and RNA quality was assessed on an Agilent 2100 Bioanalyzer.

This chain joins TRBV5-1 to TRBJ1-4; the D gene is possibly TRBD1, with 6 bases matching. Material: blood. This TCR was sampled from a woman between 25 and 40 years old with Graves' hyperthyroidism. For the CDR3, the sequence is CASSLTGINENLFF. The nucleotide sequence is given as TGCGCCAGCAGCTTAACAGGGATTAATGAAAATCTGTTTTTT.